The rows below give T cell receptor beta chains drawn from one sample of a study of T cell responses to AZD1222 COVID-19 vaccine. Libraries were prepared by immunoSEQ multiplex PCR; TCRdb keeps only in-frame clonotypes and omits some of them. The data contain about 70,000 clones, over 75% of them seen just once; the ten biggest clones take up approximately 3.2%. Material: peripheral blood, obtained 28 days after the second AZD1222 dose. The source of these receptors is an adult who received the AZD1222 COVID-19 vaccine. CDR3s include the opening cysteine and the closing phenylalanine or tryptophan. The order of the fields is CDR3 DNA, CDR3 protein, J gene, D gene, V gene, clone size. A D gene is named only where the DNA matches it firmly. For some rows the clone size is stated as once, few or many, or as a class when expanded; others skip it.

TGCGCCAGCAACAAAAACAGCCGCTCCTACAATGAGCAGTTCTTC | CASNKNSRSYNEQFF | TRBJ2-1 | . | TRBV4-3 | .
TGTGCCAGCAGTTTAGCGCCCGCCGGTCGAAGCTTCTTT | CASSLAPAGRSFF | TRBJ1-1 | . | TRBV12-3/TRBV12-4 | once
TGTGCCAGCAGCCAAGACAGGGACTCCTACGAGCAGTACTTC | CASSQDRDSYEQYF | TRBJ2-7 | TRBD1 | TRBV2 | .
TGCGCCAGCAGCCAAGGTAGTGGCGGGGGAAACTATGGCTACACCTTC | CASSQGSGGGNYGYTF | TRBJ1-2 | . | TRBV4-1 | .
TGTGCCAGCCAAAATAGCGGGACCTACAATGAGCAGTTCTTC | CASQNSGTYNEQFF | TRBJ2-1 | TRBD2 | TRBV6-5 | .
TGTGCCAGCAGCTTAGAAGAGCGGGGGCCGAACACTGAAGCTTTCTTT | CASSLEERGPNTEAFF | TRBJ1-1 | . | TRBV7-8 | .
TGTGCCACCAGTGATGCCAGGGGGATCGGCAGGGGGCTTTGGTATGGCTACACCTTC | CATSDARGIGRGLWYGYTF | TRBJ1-2 | TRBD1 | TRBV24-1 | .
TGTGCCAGCAGTGAAATAACGGGGGAGGGGGCTGGAAACACCATATATTTT | CASSEITGEGAGNTIYF | TRBJ1-3 | . | TRBV6-1 | .
TGTGCCAGCAGCGGAACCTCCTACGAGCAGTACTTC | CASSGTSYEQYF | TRBJ2-7 | . | TRBV7-2 | .
TGTGCCAGCAGCTTAGTTTGGACAGGGAAAGAGACCCAGTACTTC | CASSLVWTGKETQYF | TRBJ2-5 | TRBD1 | TRBV7-2 | .
TGTGCCAGCAGCTTAGGGGGAGGGCCCCACTACAATGAGCAGTTCTTC | CASSLGGGPHYNEQFF | TRBJ2-1 | TRBD2 | TRBV11-3 | .
TGTGCCAGCAGCGGTGGTCTGTCGGAGACCCAGTACTTC | CASSGGLSETQYF | TRBJ2-5 | . | TRBV7-8 | .
TGCGCCAGCAGCCAAGATAGTACAGGGCGAGGCAATCAGCCCCAGCATTTT | CASSQDSTGRGNQPQHF | TRBJ1-5 | . | TRBV4-3 | .
TGTGCCAGCAGCTTTCAACAGGGGACGTTTAGCAATCAGCCCCAGCATTTT | CASSFQQGTFSNQPQHF | TRBJ1-5 | TRBD1 | TRBV5-6 | once
TGTGCCAGCAACCCAGAGGGGCCCGCGGAGACCCAGTACTTC | CASNPEGPAETQYF | TRBJ2-5 | . | TRBV11-1 | .
TGTGCCAGCAGCTTAGCTGTTATAAGTGAAGCTTTCTTT | CASSLAVISEAFF | TRBJ1-1 | . | TRBV11-3 | .
TGTGCCAGCAGTTCGACGACAGGGTACGGAAACACCATATATTTT | CASSSTTGYGNTIYF | TRBJ1-3 | TRBD1 | TRBV6-6 | few
TGTGCCAGCAGCCGACTTCGTCGGGATACTGAAGCTTTCTTT | CASSRLRRDTEAFF | TRBJ1-1 | . | TRBV7-9 | .
TGTGCCAGCAGTTTTTGGCGGCAGGGGGCGACCGGGGAGCTGTTTTTT | CASSFWRQGATGELFF | TRBJ2-2 | TRBD1 | TRBV28 | .
TGCGCCAGCAGCCAAGCTGGGACAGTGAATCAGCCCCAGCATTTT | CASSQAGTVNQPQHF | TRBJ1-5 | TRBD1 | TRBV4-1 | .
TGTGCCACCAGTGATGGGGGGCAGCCCCAGCATTTT | CATSDGGQPQHF | TRBJ1-5 | . | TRBV24-1 | .
TGTGCCAGCAGCTGGGACAGGGGGAACGAGCAGTACTTC | CASSWDRGNEQYF | TRBJ2-7 | TRBD1 | TRBV2 | .
TGTGCCAGCAGCCCGTCGGGCGCAACTAATGAAAAACTGTTTTTT | CASSPSGATNEKLFF | TRBJ1-4 | . | TRBV7-2 | .
TGTGCCAGCAGCCAAGTGGGCGTGGGAGGCACCCTAGATGAGCAGTTCTTC | CASSQVGVGGTLDEQFF | TRBJ2-1 | . | TRBV3-1/TRBV3-2 | .
TGTGCCAGCAGTCCTTTGCAAAGAAACAGGGCGGATGGCTACACCTTC | CASSPLQRNRADGYTF | TRBJ1-2 | . | TRBV2 | few
TGTGCCAGCAGCCAGACAGGGGGTGGGGAGACCCAGTACTTC | CASSQTGGGETQYF | TRBJ2-5 | TRBD1 | TRBV9 | .
TGTGCCAGCGTTCCTAGCGGATACAATGAGCAGTTCTTC | CASVPSGYNEQFF | TRBJ2-1 | TRBD2 | TRBV3-1/TRBV3-2 | .
TGTGCCGAGGCGGACGGGGATAATTCACCCCTCCACTTT | CAEADGDNSPLHF | TRBJ1-6 | . | TRBV30 | .
TGTGCCAGCAGTACCGGGACTGATAATTCACCCCTCCACTTT | CASSTGTDNSPLHF | TRBJ1-6 | . | TRBV2 | .
TGTGCCAGCAGCTTATTCGACTTTTTTTGGCGCCACGAGCAGTACTTC | CASSLFDFFWRHEQYF | TRBJ2-7 | . | TRBV11-3 | .